This T cell receptor (beta chain) is from a study of T-cell reconstitution after alpha-beta-depleted transplantation in children. As it was prepared, the TCRbeta library received unique molecular identifiers. TCRdb called the PCR reads again in MiXCR, with one record for every CDR3 protein. Among some 600,000 distinct CDR3 sequences listed, about an eighth were seen once. This clonotype was recorded a few times. Its antigen remains unidentified. Study observations and caveats: T-cell numbers and diversity, one year after transplant, stemmed largely from T cells that were newly produced. Reported findings indicate that, about two months after transplant, alpha-beta T cells came from several hundred expanded clones, which were derived from non-depleted graft cells.

The V gene lost 1 base and the J gene lost 5 bases, with 12 bases spanning the gap. Per the germline V gene, CDR1 is SEHNR and CDR2 is FQNEAQ (reference sequence). The CDR3 covers 15 residues. The V call is TRBV7-9, the J call TRBJ1-5; unclear D gene. The source is a male patient aged 5 to 17 who had a stem cell transplant for acute myeloid leukemia, so the T cells may come from the graft donor. The specimen was PBMCs, mostly from graft donor cells, collected 360 days after TCRalphabeta/CD19-depleted stem cell transplant. In DNA, the CDR3 is TGTGCCAGCAGCTTAGGGGTAGGAGAGGATCAGCCCCAGCATTTT. It translates to CASSLGVGEDQPQHF.